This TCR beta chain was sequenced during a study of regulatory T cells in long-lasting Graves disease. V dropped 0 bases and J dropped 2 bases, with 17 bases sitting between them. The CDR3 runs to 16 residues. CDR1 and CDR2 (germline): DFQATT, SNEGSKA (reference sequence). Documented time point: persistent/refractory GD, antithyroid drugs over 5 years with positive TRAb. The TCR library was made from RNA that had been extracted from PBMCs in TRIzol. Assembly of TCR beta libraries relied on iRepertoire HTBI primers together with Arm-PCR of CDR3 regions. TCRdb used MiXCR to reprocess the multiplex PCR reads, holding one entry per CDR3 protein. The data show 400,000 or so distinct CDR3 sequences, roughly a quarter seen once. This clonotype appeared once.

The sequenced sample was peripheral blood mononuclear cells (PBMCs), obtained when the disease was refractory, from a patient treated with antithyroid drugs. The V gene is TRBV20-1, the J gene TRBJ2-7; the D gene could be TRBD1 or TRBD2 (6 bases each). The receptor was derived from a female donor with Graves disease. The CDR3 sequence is CSARDWRGNSPYEQYF. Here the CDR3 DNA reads TGCAGTGCTAGAGATTGGAGGGGGAACTCCCCCTACGAGCAGTACTTC.